Listed below are T cell receptor beta chains from one sample, sequenced in a study of shared clonotypes between healthy human individuals. TCRdb's table, derived via immunoSEQ multiplex PCR, lists solely in-frame clones and lacks some. The table has some 2.1 million clones, just over 90% seen once. Source material: naive CD8+ T cells from PBMCs. The receptors shown here come from a man younger than 30 in good health. Some clones in this sample may be carry-over from other donors' samples. Both conserved end residues are part of each CDR3. The D gene is left open where the match is weak. Size is omitted from some rows. Given values are once, few, many or a class for expanded clones.

d_call: .
v_call: TRBV30
j_call: TRBJ2-3
clone_size: .
cdr3_nt: TGTGCCTGGAGTGGGATCCACGGAGGGCACACAGATACGCAGTATTTT
cdr3_aa: CAWSGIHGGHTDTQYF

d_call: .
v_call: TRBV7-3
j_call: TRBJ2-1
clone_size: .
cdr3_nt: TGTGCCAGCAGCTTAACGGCAGGCACTGAGCAGTTCTTC
cdr3_aa: CASSLTAGTEQFF

d_call: TRBD1
v_call: TRBV27
j_call: TRBJ2-7
clone_size: .
cdr3_nt: TGTGCCAGCAGTTTACGACAGGGGATTCGCCGTTACGAGCAGTACTTC
cdr3_aa: CASSLRQGIRRYEQYF

d_call: .
v_call: TRBV7-2
j_call: TRBJ2-7
clone_size: once
cdr3_nt: TGTGCCAGCAGCGCAAGGGACGTCCCCTACGAGCAGTACTTC
cdr3_aa: CASSARDVPYEQYF

d_call: TRBD2
v_call: TRBV2
j_call: TRBJ2-7
clone_size: .
cdr3_nt: TGTGCCAGCAGGGGGGGACTAGCGGACTACGAGCAGTACTTC
cdr3_aa: CASRGGLADYEQYF

d_call: .
v_call: TRBV18
j_call: TRBJ1-1
clone_size: .
cdr3_nt: TGTGCCAGCTCGGCAGGGAACGAAGCTTTCTTT
cdr3_aa: CASSAGNEAFF

d_call: TRBD2
v_call: TRBV11-2
j_call: TRBJ2-7
clone_size: .
cdr3_nt: TGTGCCAGCAGCCCGGGACTAGCGGGAGGATCTATATCCTACGAGCAGTACTTC
cdr3_aa: CASSPGLAGGSISYEQYF

d_call: .
v_call: TRBV13
j_call: TRBJ2-3
clone_size: .
cdr3_nt: TGTGCCAGCAGCACTCAGACGGGGCCTATTTTTACAGATACGCAGTATTTT
cdr3_aa: CASSTQTGPIFTDTQYF

d_call: TRBD2
v_call: TRBV5-6
j_call: TRBJ2-3
clone_size: .
cdr3_nt: TGTGCCAGCAGCTTTAGCGGGGGCCGCACAGATACGCAGTATTTT
cdr3_aa: CASSFSGGRTDTQYF

d_call: .
v_call: TRBV27
j_call: TRBJ1-1
clone_size: .
cdr3_nt: TGTGCCAGCAGCCCGGGGCCTATCCCTGAAGCTTTCTTT
cdr3_aa: CASSPGPIPEAFF

d_call: .
v_call: TRBV5-1
j_call: TRBJ1-1
clone_size: few
cdr3_nt: TGCGCCAGCAGCTTGAAGGGATTTGAAGCTTTCTTT
cdr3_aa: CASSLKGFEAFF

d_call: .
v_call: TRBV9
j_call: TRBJ2-7
clone_size: .
cdr3_nt: TGTGCCAGCAGCGTAATGGGGGGCGGCTACGAGCAGTACTTC
cdr3_aa: CASSVMGGGYEQYF

d_call: TRBD1
v_call: TRBV7-9
j_call: TRBJ2-2
clone_size: .
cdr3_nt: TGTGCCAGCAGCCCCGAACAGGGGCGAACCGGGGAGCTGTTTTTT
cdr3_aa: CASSPEQGRTGELFF

d_call: .
v_call: TRBV6-5
j_call: TRBJ2-1
clone_size: .
cdr3_nt: TGTGCCAGCAGTTCCCCCCCCGTCTACAATGAGCAGTTCTTC
cdr3_aa: CASSSPPVYNEQFF

d_call: .
v_call: TRBV4-2
j_call: TRBJ2-1
clone_size: .
cdr3_nt: TGTGCCAGCAGCCAAGCCGGGACCCGTCCCCATGAGCAGTTCTTC
cdr3_aa: CASSQAGTRPHEQFF

d_call: .
v_call: TRBV27
j_call: TRBJ1-5
clone_size: .
cdr3_nt: TGTGCCAGCAGTCTCATACAGGGAGGGCAGCCCCAGCATTTT
cdr3_aa: CASSLIQGGQPQHF

d_call: .
v_call: TRBV28
j_call: TRBJ2-1
clone_size: .
cdr3_nt: TGTGCCAGCAGTCCCAACTACAATGAGCAGTTCTTC
cdr3_aa: CASSPNYNEQFF

d_call: .
v_call: TRBV19
j_call: TRBJ1-2
clone_size: .
cdr3_nt: TGTGCCAGTAGCGGACGATCGGGCCACGGTGATGGCTACACCTTC
cdr3_aa: CASSGRSGHGDGYTF

d_call: TRBD2
v_call: TRBV9
j_call: TRBJ2-7
clone_size: .
cdr3_nt: TGTGCCAGCAGCGTAGATACTAGCGGGCCTTACGAGCAGTACTTC
cdr3_aa: CASSVDTSGPYEQYF

d_call: TRBD2
v_call: TRBV7-8
j_call: TRBJ2-1
clone_size: .
cdr3_nt: TGTGCCAGCAGCACGCCAATCGGGGGGTTCTACAATGAGCAGTTCTTC
cdr3_aa: CASSTPIGGFYNEQFF

d_call: .
v_call: TRBV11-1
j_call: TRBJ2-7
clone_size: .
cdr3_nt: TGTGCCAGCAGCTTAGTGGGGTTGGCGAGCTACGAGCAGTACTTC
cdr3_aa: CASSLVGLASYEQYF

d_call: .
v_call: TRBV9
j_call: TRBJ2-3
clone_size: .
cdr3_nt: TGTGCCAGCAGCGCCGCCGACCGAGGGAGGATAGGGGCCCCAGATACGCAGTATTTT
cdr3_aa: CASSAADRGRIGAPDTQYF

d_call: .
v_call: TRBV11-3
j_call: TRBJ2-1
clone_size: .
cdr3_nt: TGTGCCAGCAGCGACCGTGACAGGGGAGGGAATGAGCAGTTCTTC
cdr3_aa: CASSDRDRGGNEQFF

d_call: .
v_call: TRBV25-1
j_call: TRBJ2-5
clone_size: .
cdr3_nt: TGTGCCAGCAGTTCTGTGACCCAGTACTTC
cdr3_aa: CASSSVTQYF

d_call: TRBD1
v_call: TRBV15
j_call: TRBJ1-2
clone_size: .
cdr3_nt: TGTGCCACCAGCAGGACGACAGGGACCCATGGCTACACCTTC
cdr3_aa: CATSRTTGTHGYTF

d_call: TRBD2
v_call: TRBV7-9
j_call: TRBJ2-6
clone_size: .
cdr3_nt: TGTGCCAGCAGCTTAGGAGGACTAGCGGTTGGATCTGGGGCCAACGTCCTGACTTTC
cdr3_aa: CASSLGGLAVGSGANVLTF

d_call: .
v_call: TRBV7-9
j_call: TRBJ2-7
clone_size: .
cdr3_nt: TGTGCCAGCAGCTCGACAGAGAGGTACGAGCAGTACTTC
cdr3_aa: CASSSTERYEQYF

d_call: TRBD2
v_call: TRBV5-1
j_call: TRBJ2-1
clone_size: .
cdr3_nt: TGCGCCAGCAGCCAAGTCGGGACTAGCGGTAGGGATGAGCAGTTCTTC
cdr3_aa: CASSQVGTSGRDEQFF

d_call: TRBD2
v_call: TRBV4-3
j_call: TRBJ2-1
clone_size: .
cdr3_nt: TGCGCCAGCAGCCAAGATTGGGCTAGCGGTTTGTACAATGAGCAGTTCTTC
cdr3_aa: CASSQDWASGLYNEQFF

d_call: .
v_call: TRBV27
j_call: TRBJ1-5
clone_size: .
cdr3_nt: TGTGCCAGCAGTTCCCTCGGAGATCAGCCCCAGCATTTT
cdr3_aa: CASSSLGDQPQHF

d_call: .
v_call: TRBV4-1
j_call: TRBJ2-3
clone_size: .
cdr3_nt: TGCGCCAGCAGCCAAGAGGCGACACCAGATACGCAGTATTTT
cdr3_aa: CASSQEATPDTQYF

d_call: .
v_call: TRBV7-8
j_call: TRBJ1-4
clone_size: .
cdr3_nt: TGTGCCAGCAGCTTCTTCCCAGGGCCTAATGAAAAACTGTTTTTT
cdr3_aa: CASSFFPGPNEKLFF

d_call: .
v_call: TRBV10-3
j_call: TRBJ2-7
clone_size: .
cdr3_nt: TGTGCCATCAGTGAGTATGGGGCTCGGGGCTCCTACGAGCAGTACTTC
cdr3_aa: CAISEYGARGSYEQYF

d_call: .
v_call: TRBV27
j_call: TRBJ2-7
clone_size: .
cdr3_nt: TGTGCCAGCAGTTTATCGAGTGGAGGCTACGAGCAGTACTTC
cdr3_aa: CASSLSSGGYEQYF

d_call: TRBD2
v_call: TRBV28
j_call: TRBJ2-3
clone_size: .
cdr3_nt: TGTGCCAGCAGTTTAGCCCCTGCGGGAGGGGTAGATACGCAGTATTTT
cdr3_aa: CASSLAPAGGVDTQYF

d_call: .
v_call: TRBV27
j_call: TRBJ1-1
clone_size: .
cdr3_nt: TGTGCCAGCAGTTTAGGTAGGGTGAACACTGAAGCTTTCTTT
cdr3_aa: CASSLGRVNTEAFF

d_call: .
v_call: TRBV11-2
j_call: TRBJ2-2
clone_size: once
cdr3_nt: TGTGCCAGCACCGCTTGGGGGGAGCCGGGGGCCGGGGAGCTGTTTTTT
cdr3_aa: CASTAWGEPGAGELFF

d_call: .
v_call: TRBV2
j_call: TRBJ1-2
clone_size: .
cdr3_nt: TGTGCCAGCAGTGGGTTGGGCGGGTACGGCTACACCTTC
cdr3_aa: CASSGLGGYGYTF

d_call: .
v_call: TRBV29-1
j_call: TRBJ1-1
clone_size: few
cdr3_nt: TGCAGCGCCACGTGGGGGAACACTGAAGCTTTCTTT
cdr3_aa: CSATWGNTEAFF

d_call: .
v_call: TRBV28
j_call: TRBJ2-3
clone_size: once
cdr3_nt: TGTGCCAGCAGTTTATTAGGACTAAACACAGATACGCAGTATTTT
cdr3_aa: CASSLLGLNTDTQYF

d_call: TRBD1
v_call: TRBV11-2
j_call: TRBJ1-2
clone_size: .
cdr3_nt: TGTGCCAGCAGCGCCACGACAGGGATTAACTATGGCTACACCTTC
cdr3_aa: CASSATTGINYGYTF

d_call: .
v_call: TRBV6-5
j_call: TRBJ2-1
clone_size: .
cdr3_nt: TGTGCCAGCAGTTACAGGGGTAGCTCCTACAATGAGCAGTTCTTC
cdr3_aa: CASSYRGSSYNEQFF

d_call: .
v_call: TRBV30
j_call: TRBJ2-7
clone_size: .
cdr3_nt: TGTGCCTGGAGGATCGTCGGGGCCTCCGAGCAGTACTTC
cdr3_aa: CAWRIVGASEQYF

d_call: .
v_call: TRBV30
j_call: TRBJ1-5
clone_size: .
cdr3_nt: TGTGCCTGGAGCCCCTGGTCCCCCGACAGTTCCGATCAGCCCCAGCATTTT
cdr3_aa: CAWSPWSPDSSDQPQHF

d_call: TRBD1
v_call: TRBV27
j_call: TRBJ1-2
clone_size: .
cdr3_nt: TGTGCCAGCCGGGCCAGGGGGGGAGAGGCTGGCTACACCTTC
cdr3_aa: CASRARGGEAGYTF

d_call: .
v_call: TRBV27
j_call: TRBJ2-7
clone_size: .
cdr3_nt: TGTGCCAGCAGTTTACGGGACGGAAACTACGAGCAGTACTTC
cdr3_aa: CASSLRDGNYEQYF

d_call: .
v_call: TRBV28
j_call: TRBJ2-7
clone_size: once
cdr3_nt: TGTGCCAGCCACGGTCCAGCCGCATCCTACGAGCAGTACTTC
cdr3_aa: CASHGPAASYEQYF